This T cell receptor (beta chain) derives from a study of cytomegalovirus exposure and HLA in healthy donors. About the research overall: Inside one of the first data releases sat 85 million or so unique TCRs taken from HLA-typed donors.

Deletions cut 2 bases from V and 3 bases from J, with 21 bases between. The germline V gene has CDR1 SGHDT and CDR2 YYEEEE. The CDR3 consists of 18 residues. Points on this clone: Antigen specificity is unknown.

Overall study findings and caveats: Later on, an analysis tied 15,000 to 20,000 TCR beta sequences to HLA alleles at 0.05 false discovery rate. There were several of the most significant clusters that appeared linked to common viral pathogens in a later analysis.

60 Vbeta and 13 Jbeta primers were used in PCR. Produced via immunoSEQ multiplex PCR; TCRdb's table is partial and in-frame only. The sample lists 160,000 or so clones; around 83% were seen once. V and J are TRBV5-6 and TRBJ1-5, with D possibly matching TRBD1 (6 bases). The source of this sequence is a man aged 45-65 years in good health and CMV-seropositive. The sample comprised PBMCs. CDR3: CASSLSRGREWNNQPQHF. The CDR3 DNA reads TGTGCCAGCAGCTTATCGCGGGGGCGAGAGTGGAACAATCAGCCCCAGCATTTT.